These 15 T cell receptor beta chains were sequenced from one sample in a study of beta chain features in type 1 diabetes. Points from the study as a whole: In every one of the four CD4+ subsets, TCRB CDR3s were moderately but significantly shorter in Type 1 diabetes patients.

No antigen has been assigned to these receptors. Of the isolated RNA, all was reverse transcribed, and so the sequenced material was expressed TCRB transcripts. Method: immunoSEQ multiplex PCR; TCRdb's copy keeps in-frame clones and lacks some. Of 300,000 or so clones in the sample, approximately 12% were seen once. Sequencing input: naive CD4+ T cells from blood. These receptors all stem from a woman aged 18-29 years with type 1 diabetes.

This clone was detected only a few times. This sequence joins TRBV28 and TRBJ2-1, with TRBD1 as a possible D gene (6 bases). Germline values: CDR1 MDHEN, CDR2 SYDVKM. This CDR3 spans 12 amino acids. Trimming cost V 7 bases and J 3 bases, with 7 bases left between them. The CDR3 spells CASKGVYNEQFF. CDR3 coding DNA: TGTGCCAGCAAGGGGGTCTACAATGAGCAGTTCTTC.

This clone has only a few counts. One end of the junction varies from germline; a read error may be responsible. J is TRBJ2-1 and V is TRBV28, with 9 bases fitting TRBD2. Germline CDR1 MDHEN, CDR2 SYDVKM. The length of the CDR3 is 15 residues. This CDR3 is CASSPTGLAYKEQFF. CDR3 coding DNA: TGTGCCAGCAGTCCCACGGGACTAGCTTACAAGGAGCAGTTCTTC.

In its sample, this clone was seen many times. Here the CDR3 DNA reads TGCGCCAGCAGCCATCAGGGGACTGAAGCTTTCTTT. This encodes CASSHQGTEAFF. The chain combines TRBV4-3 with TRBJ1-1; D might be TRBD1 (6 bases). Germline assignment: CDR1 LGHNA and CDR2 YSLEER. Trimming removed 3 bases at V and 5 bases at J, with 7 bases between. This CDR3 region has 12 residues.

V is TRBV5-1 and J is TRBJ2-1, with 9 bases matching TRBD2. The CDR3 is 15 residues long. The germline gives CDR1 SGHRS, CDR2 YFSETQ. V trimming: 0 bases; J trimming: 5 bases; junction bases outside the gene matches: 3. CDR3 amino acids: CASSLVLAGNNEQFF. In DNA form, the CDR3 reads TGCGCCAGCAGCTTGGTCCTAGCGGGGAACAATGAGCAGTTCTTC.

This clone showed up just a few times. This chain connects TRBV5-1 to TRBJ1-1, with D unresolved. V was shortened by 4 bases and J by 1 base, with 5 bases between the two germline ends. Germline CDR1 reads SGHRS; CDR2 reads YFSETQ. The CDR3 covers 12 residues. As DNA, the CDR3 is TGCGCCAGCAGCCGACAGAACACTGAAGCTTTCTTT. Residues: CASSRQNTEAFF.

J is TRBJ2-6 and V is TRBV6-5; D is undetermined. Germline V gene data show CDR1 as MNHEY and CDR2 as SVGAGI. The CDR3 spans 15 residues. V lost 1 base, J lost 2 bases, and 6 bases lay in between. The CDR3 nucleotides read TGTGCCAGCAGTTACTGGGCAGCTGGGGCCAACGTCCTGACTTTC. This sequence encodes CASSYWAAGANVLTF.

This clone came up a few times. This rearrangement joins TRBV28 to TRBJ2-5; possibly TRBD1 for D (6 bases). Germline assignment: CDR1 MDHEN and CDR2 SYDVKM. V was shortened by 3 bases and J by 2 bases, with 13 bases between the two germline ends. The CDR3 is 15 amino acids. The CDR3 spells CASSFGGQLQETQYF. In DNA form, the CDR3 reads TGTGCCAGCAGTTTTGGGGGCCAGCTACAAGAGACCCAGTACTTC.

The chain combines TRBV28 with TRBJ1-5, with TRBD1 matching 9 bases. With 5 bases clipped from V and 10 bases from J, the junction kept 6 bases outside the gene matches. CDR1 and CDR2 from the germline V gene are MDHEN and SYDVKM. This CDR3 has 13 residues. The CDR3 sequence: CASSGQGTSPQHF. Here the CDR3 DNA reads TGTGCCAGCAGTGGACAGGGGACCAGCCCCCAGCATTTT.

J is TRBJ2-1 and V is TRBV7-9, with TRBD1 identical over 11 bases. This CDR3 is 17 amino acids long. Germline CDR1 reads SEHNR; CDR2 reads FQNEAQ (reference sequence). Unmatched junction bases numbered 9, after V lost 1 base and J lost 7 bases. This CDR3 reads CASSLVSWDRGFNEQFF. DNA of the CDR3: TGTGCCAGCAGCTTAGTGTCGTGGGACAGGGGGTTTAATGAGCAGTTCTTC.

The chain joins TRBV25-1 to TRBJ2-3, with 10 bases that match TRBD1. The CDR3 totals 15 residues. Germline CDR1 MGHDK, CDR2 SYGVNS. V was clipped by 8 bases and J by 3 bases; unmatched bases: 8. The CDR3 bases are TGTGCCAGCGTCAAAGGACAGGGGGTGACAGATACGCAGTATTTT. Amino acid sequence: CASVKGQGVTDTQYF.

This clone was found a few times. The rearrangement joins TRBV25-1 to TRBJ2-1; D uncertain. Germline V gene lookup returns CDR1 MGHDK and CDR2 SYGVNS. The CDR3 sequence is 14 residues long. V was shortened by 1 base and J by 6 bases, with 10 bases between the two germline ends. The CDR3 loop reads CASSESPGPNEQFF. CDR3 nucleotide sequence: TGTGCCAGCAGTGAATCCCCAGGCCCCAATGAGCAGTTCTTC.

In this sample, this clone turned up a few times. The chain is built from TRBV25-1 and TRBJ2-7, with D possibly TRBD1 on 5 matching bases. V dropped 2 bases and J dropped 1 base, with 9 bases sitting between them. Germline V lookup: CDR1 MGHDK, CDR2 SYGVNS. This CDR3 comprises 14 residues. CDR3 protein: CASSEGHSSYEQYF. CDR3 sequence (DNA): TGTGCCAGCAGTGAAGGACATAGTTCCTACGAGCAGTACTTC.

This clone showed up just a few times. The gene calls are TRBV7-2 and TRBJ2-1; D ambiguous. The CDR3 consists of 14 residues. CDR1 SGHTA and CDR2 FQGNSA come from the germline V gene. V was cut by 1 base and J by 0 bases, with 4 bases left in between. CDR3 nucleotide sequence: TGTGCCAGCAGCTTAGGGAGCTCCTACAATGAGCAGTTCTTC. This gives the protein CASSLGSSYNEQFF.

The V gene is TRBV5-4, the J gene TRBJ2-3, with TRBD2 matching 8 bases. After removal of 4 bases from V and 6 bases from J, the junction contained 10 bases not matched to a gene. Germline loops: CDR1 SGHNT, CDR2 YYREEE (reference sequence). The CDR3 consists of 15 residues. CDR3 in amino acids: CASSPGLAFTDTQYF. CDR3 nucleotide sequence: TGTGCCAGCAGCCCCGGACTAGCATTCACGGATACGCAGTATTTT.

This chain joins TRBV29-1 and TRBJ2-1, with 8 bases that match TRBD1. Germline CDR1 and CDR2: SQVTM and ANQGSEA. The CDR3 sequence is 16 residues long. Trimming cost V 5 bases and J 9 bases; bases outside gene matches: 18. CDR3 sequence (DNA): TGCAGCGTTAGGGGCAGGACAGGGCGAACCCCCAGTGAGCAGTTCTTC. Protein product: CSVRGRTGRTPSEQFF.